Following are 25 T cell receptor beta chains from one sample sequenced in a study of T cell clonality in common variable immunodeficiency. Study-wide points: Fewer deletions and N-nucleotide insertions were reportedly seen in common variable immunodeficiency TCR beta sequences.

The antigens for these receptors are not known. Only in-frame clones appear in the TCRdb table, and some are missing; sequencing was by immunoSEQ multiplex PCR. The sample includes around 21,000 clones, none of them occurring once. Sequencing was done on a sample of peripheral blood mononuclear cells. The receptors here all came from a human donor with common variable immunodeficiency.

This clone has more than one count but fewer than ten. Read coverage stops 3 residues before the CDR3 terminus; the germline J gene supplies the remainder. The chain recombines TRBV19 with TRBJ2-5; TRBD2 aligns across 10 bases. Germline V gene lookup returns CDR1 LNHDA and CDR2 SQIVND (reference sequence). The CDR3 has 15 amino acids. CDR3: CASSIVASGRGTQYF. Partial CDR3 DNA: TGTGCCAGTAGTATAGTAGCTAGCGGGAGAGGAACC.

This clone was recorded a few times. The read is 3 residues too short to cover the CDR3 end, so that end is filled in from the germline J gene. The chain uses TRBV6-2 or TRBV6-3 and TRBJ1-2; D not resolved. V was trimmed by 2 bases and J by 4 bases, leaving 8 bases between them. Germline assignment: CDR1 MNHEY and CDR2 SVGEGT. The CDR3 contains 13 residues. The CDR3 reads CASSYLPGYGYTF. The covered CDR3 bases are TGTGCCAGCAGTTACCTCCCGGGCTATGGC.

This clone was observed a handful of times. The CDR3 extends 3 residues past the end of the read, so its final part is completed from the germline J gene. V is TRBV11-2 and J is TRBJ2-5, with a weak D call TRBD2 (5 bases). Germline CDR1 reads SGHAT; CDR2 reads FQNNGV. V shed 4 bases and J shed 6 bases, with 18 bases lying between them. This CDR3 spans 15 amino acids. Here the CDR3 reads CASSSDWTGPKTQYF. Partial CDR3 DNA: TGTGCCAGCAGCTCAGATTGGACTGGTCCCAAGACC.

About this clone itself: The CDR3 end falls 3 residues outside the read, so it is completed with the germline J gene. The genes are TRBV7-9 and TRBJ2-1; the match to TRBD2 covers 9 bases. Germline loops: CDR1 SEHNR, CDR2 FQNEAQ (reference sequence). V was pared by 0 bases and J by 7 bases, with 4 bases of the junction left unmatched. This CDR3 comprises 15 residues. The CDR3 is CASSLASGGMNEQFF. The CDR3 DNA, read in part, is TGTGCCAGCAGCTTAGCTAGCGGGGGAATGAATGAG. The variable domain in full, with the rest retrieved from reference TRBV7-9 and TRBJ2-1, is DTGVSQNPRHKITKRGQNVTFRCDPISEHNRLYWYRQTLGQGPEFLTYFQNEAQLEKSRLLSDRFSAERPKGSFSTLEIQRTEQGDSAMYLCASSLASGGMNEQFFGPGTRLTVL.

A few counts support this clone. The sequenced part of the CDR3 DNA is TGTGCCAGCTCACCACATGAAGGGCTTGGAGTAGCGGGTTCACAAGAGACC. This encodes CASSPHEGLGVAGSQET. The whole CDR3 protein reads CASSPHEGLGVAGSQETQYF. The rearrangement links TRBV18 to TRBJ2-5; 7 bases match TRBD2. The missing CDR3 end, 3 residues past where the read stops, is filled in from the germline J gene. V gave up 1 base and J gave up 2 bases; unmatched junction bases: 19. Germline loops: CDR1 KGHSH, CDR2 LQKENI. CDR3 length equals 20 residues. Drawing the rest from reference TRBV18 and TRBJ2-5, the complete variable domain is NAGVMQNPRHLVRRRGQEARLRCSPMKGHSHVYWYRQLPEEGLKFMVYLQKENIIDESGMPKERFSAEFPKEGPSILRIQQVVRGDSAAYFCASSPHEGLGVAGSQETQYFGPGTRLLVL.

This clone showed up just a few times. Read sequence stops 3 residues before the CDR3 end, and the germline J gene provides the missing end. The gene calls are TRBV6-2 or TRBV6-3 and TRBJ2-1; D perhaps matches TRBD2 (6 bases). Germline V CDR1 and CDR2: MNHEY, SVGEGT. The CDR3 sequence is 13 residues long. Trimming removed 5 bases at V and 7 bases at J, with 12 bases between. The sequenced part of the CDR3 DNA is TGTGCCAGCAGTCGGTCTAGCGATAATGAG. This codes for CASSRSSDNE. The whole CDR3 region reads CASSRSSDNEQFF.

This clone has a count of ten or more. The junction does not match germline at one end; this may be a read error. The read is 3 residues too short to cover the CDR3 end, so that end is filled in from the germline J gene. This chain links TRBV10-3 with TRBJ2-5, with TRBD2 matching over 10 bases. Germline CDR1 ENHRY, CDR2 SYGVKD. CDR3 size: 16 residues. CDR3: CAILALLAGPQQTQYF. The part of the CDR3 DNA that was read is TGTGCCATCCTGGCGTTACTAGCGGGGCCCCAACAGACC.

The CDR3 region is CASIPTTGTGGQPQHF. CDR3 bases read: TGTGCCAGTATTCCCACGACCGGGACAGGGGGTCAGCCC. The chain employs TRBV19 and TRBJ1-5; 11 nucleotides align to TRBD1. The observed sequence ends 3 residues before the CDR3 terminus, with the missing tail filled in from the germline J gene. The CDR3 loop spans 16 amino acids. The germline V gene encodes CDR1 LNHDA and CDR2 SQIVND (reference sequence). The J segment lost 6 bases and the V segment lost 7 bases, leaving 11 bases of the junction unmatched.

This clone has only a few counts. The read ends 3 residues early relative to the CDR3; the germline J gene fills the gap. The rearrangement joins TRBV18 to TRBJ1-2, with TRBD1 as a possible D gene (5 bases). CDR3 length: 12 residues. Germline V gives CDR1 KGHSH, CDR2 LQKENI. With 3 bases removed from V and 5 bases from J, the gap between germline ends came to 7 bases. The CDR3 reads CASSPQGYGYTF. Partial CDR3 DNA: TGTGCCAGCTCACCCCAGGGATATGGC.

This clone was picked up a small number of times. The CDR3 goes on 3 residues after the read ends, and that part is filled in from the germline J gene. V is TRBV7-2 and J is TRBJ2-7, with 11 bases identical to TRBD2. Germline CDR1 reads SGHTA; CDR2 reads FQGNSA. V shed 5 bases and J 2 bases; nucleotides not matched to a gene: 5. This CDR3 has 15 amino acids. CDR3 amino acids: CASSPTSGGAYEQYF. The DNA read from the CDR3 is TGTGCCAGCAGCCCAACTAGCGGGGGTGCCTACGAG.

In its sample, this clone was seen a few times. The read ends 3 residues before the CDR3 terminus; that terminus is restored from the germline J gene. The chain carries TRBV11-2 and TRBJ2-1; weak D call: TRBD1 (5 bases). The germline V gene has CDR1 SGHAT and CDR2 FQNNGV. The CDR3 sequence is 13 residues long. Between the trimmed V and J ends, which lost 1 base and 4 bases, there was a span of 5 bases. The DNA read from the CDR3 is TGTGCCAGCAGCTTAGCAGGGTACAATGAG. Translation gives CASSLAGYNE. The complete CDR3 reads CASSLAGYNEQFF.

This clone was observed many times. The missing CDR3 end, 3 residues past where the read stops, is filled in from the germline J gene. The same CDR3 also results from other DNA sequences found in this sample. V and J are TRBV19 and TRBJ1-5; D gene unclear. Per germline, CDR1 LNHDA and CDR2 SQIVND (reference sequence). The CDR3 sequence is 15 residues long. With 2 bases removed from V and 2 bases from J, the gap between germline ends came to 10 bases. Partial CDR3 DNA: TGTGCCAGTAGTATACAGGCTATTGGCAATCAGCCC. Translated, it gives CASSIQAIGNQP. The full-length CDR3 reads as CASSIQAIGNQPQHF.

This clone occurred a few times. The CDR3 goes on 3 residues after the read ends, and that part is filled in from the germline J gene. The chain uses TRBV5-5 and TRBJ2-5; 7 bases match TRBD1. CDR3 length: 15 amino acids. The germline CDR1 and CDR2 sequences are SGHKS and YYEKEE (reference sequence). V shed 2 bases, J shed 5 bases, and the junction held 9 bases outside the gene matches. The CDR3 sequence is CASSFFSTGLETQYF. The CDR3 DNA, read in part, is TGTGCCAGCAGCTTTTTTTCGACAGGGCTCGAGACC.

This clone came up a few times. With the read ending 3 residues before the CDR3 end, the germline J gene is used to fill in that end. The rearrangement joins TRBV19 to TRBJ2-7; 7 bases match TRBD1. The germline V gene encodes CDR1 LNHDA and CDR2 SQIVND (reference sequence). There are 13 residues in the CDR3. V dropped 4 bases and J dropped 2; count of bases not matched to a gene: 2. Partial CDR3 DNA: TGTGCCAGTAGTAGGGGACAGACCTACGAG. Residues: CASSRGQTYE. The full CDR3 protein is CASSRGQTYEQYF.

The table lists this clone with a few counts. From the germline J gene comes the end of the CDR3, since the read stops 3 residues before it. This chain uses TRBV2 with TRBJ1-4; 7 nucleotides agree with TRBD1. Looked up from germline, CDR1 is SNHLY and CDR2 is FYNNEI. The CDR3 is 15 residues long. V dropped 6 bases and J dropped 4; count of bases not matched to a gene: 8. CDR3 bases read: TGTGCCAGCAGGCAAGCCGGGACAGATAATGAAAAA. Residues: CASRQAGTDNEK. The whole CDR3 reads CASRQAGTDNEKLFF.

Of note for this clone: The CDR3 is cut off 3 residues early in the read; its end comes from the germline J gene. The chain carries TRBV7-2 and TRBJ2-3; no definite D call. The germline V gene encodes CDR1 SGHTA and CDR2 FQGNSA. Trimming took off 5 bases at V and 1 base at J, with 7 bases between the two ends. The CDR3 has 13 residues. CDR3 bases read: TGTGCCAGCAGCCCCGAGCGCACAGATACG. Encoded protein: CASSPERTDT. The full CDR3 protein reads CASSPERTDTQYF.

As concerns this clone: The read is 3 residues too short to cover the CDR3 end, so that end is filled in from the germline J gene. The rearrangement links TRBV7-9 to TRBJ1-1; TRBD1 matches 7 bases. With 5 bases clipped from V and 0 bases from J, the junction kept 6 bases outside the gene matches. Germline V lookup: CDR1 SEHNR, CDR2 FQNEAQ (reference sequence). The length of the CDR3 is 15 residues. CDR3 region: CASSPRQGMNTEAFF. Incomplete CDR3 DNA: TGTGCCAGCAGCCCACGACAGGGCATGAACACTGAA.

With regard to this clone: The CDR3 end is not reached by the read, which stops 3 residues before it; the germline J gene fills it in. V gene TRBV5-1 combines with J gene TRBJ2-7; 9 bases agree with TRBD1. CDR3 length: 14 amino acids. The V segment lost 3 bases and the J segment 5 bases; nucleotides outside the gene matches: 6. Germline CDR1 is SGHRS and CDR2 is YFSETQ. CDR3 bases read: TGCGCCAGCAGCTCGGGACAGGGTATCGACGAG. Translation gives CASSSGQGIDE. The full CDR3 sequence reads CASSSGQGIDEQYF.

Note on this clone: The CDR3 extends 3 residues past the end of the read, so its final part is completed from the germline J gene. V is TRBV6-2 or TRBV6-3 and J is TRBJ2-5; the match to TRBD2 covers 15 bases. Germline CDR1 and CDR2: MNHEY and SVGEGT. This CDR3 spans 15 amino acids. With V trimmed by 5 bases and J by 5 bases, 3 bases remained unmatched. CDR3 sequence: CASSAGTSGRETQYF. The CDR3 DNA, read in part, is TGTGCCAGCAGTGCCGGGACTAGCGGGAGGGAGACC.

Points on this clone: From the germline J gene comes the end of the CDR3, since the read stops 3 residues before it. The chain couples TRBV19 to TRBJ1-6; 7 bases line up with TRBD1. CDR3 length equals 15 residues. The germline CDR1 and CDR2 sequences are LNHDA and SQIVND (reference sequence). J was trimmed by 5 bases and V by 8 bases; bases with no gene match: 9. CDR3 DNA, as far as it was read: TGTGCCAGTCCGTTAAGGACAGGTGATAATTCACCC. As protein: CASPLRTGDNSP. The whole CDR3 protein is CASPLRTGDNSPLHF.

Notes on this clone: Sequencing ends 3 residues short of the CDR3 end; the germline J gene provides the rest. The rearrangement links TRBV19 to TRBJ2-1; 7 nucleotides match TRBD2. Germline loops: CDR1 LNHDA, CDR2 SQIVND (reference sequence). The length of the CDR3 is 15 residues. Losses at the gene ends were 10 bases for V and 4 bases for J; bases not matched to a gene: 13. The chain's CDR3 is CATRPPGLWYNEQFF. The covered CDR3 bases are TGTGCCACCCGACCTCCGGGACTATGGTACAATGAG. Full variable domain (missing parts from reference TRBV19 and TRBJ2-1): DGGITQSPKYLFRKEGQNVTLSCEQNLNHDAMYWYRQDPGQGLRLIYYSQIVNDFQKGDIAEGYSVSREKKESFPLTVTSAQKNPTAFYLCATRPPGLWYNEQFFGPGTRLTVL.

A note on this clone: The CDR3 end is not reached by the read, which stops 3 residues before it; the germline J gene fills it in. The chain has TRBV30 and TRBJ2-1, with D tentatively TRBD1 or TRBD2 (5 bases each). The ends were cut back, 2 bases at V and 0 bases at J, with 11 bases in the middle. The CDR3 extends over 15 amino acids. CDR1 GTSNPN and CDR2 SVGIG come from the germline V gene (reference sequence). This CDR3 reads CAWSSKGSSYNEQFF. The CDR3 bases that were read are TGTGCCTGGAGTTCCAAGGGGAGCTCCTACAATGAG.

A word on this clone: Read sequence stops 3 residues before the CDR3 end, and the germline J gene provides the missing end. The rearrangement links TRBV7-9 to TRBJ2-3, with 14 bases identical to TRBD2. CDR3 length: 15 amino acids. Germline V CDR1 and CDR2: SEHNR, FQNEAQ (reference sequence). The sequenced part of the CDR3 DNA is TGTGCCAGCAGCTCCTCCGGGACTAGCGGGAGTTCG. Translation gives CASSSSGTSGSS. The whole CDR3 protein is CASSSSGTSGSSQYF.

This clone was seen only a few times. The chain's CDR3 is CASSPPRGLAGGPTGELFF. CDR3 DNA (partial): TGTGCCAGCTCACCGCCCCGGGGACTAGCGGGAGGACCCACCGGGGAG. This chain uses TRBV18 with TRBJ2-2, with 15 positions matching TRBD2. The read terminates 3 residues ahead of where the CDR3 ends, so the germline J gene completes it. The J segment lost 4 bases and the V segment lost 3 bases, leaving 9 bases of the junction unmatched. Germline lookup yields CDR1 KGHSH and CDR2 LQKENI. This CDR3 is built from 19 residues.

A few counts support this clone. From the germline J gene comes the end of the CDR3, since the read stops 3 residues before it. The chain combines TRBV7-8 with TRBJ2-2, with TRBD1 matching over 7 bases. Trimming at V came to 4 bases and at J to 2 bases, leaving 10 bases not matched to a gene. Germline values: CDR1 SGHVS, CDR2 FQNEAQ. This CDR3 has 17 residues. The DNA read from the CDR3 is TGTGCCAGCAGCTCAAGGTGGGACAGTGCAAACACCGGGGAG. Its protein product is CASSSRWDSANTGE. The entire CDR3 sequence reads CASSSRWDSANTGELFF.